Presented here are 22 T cell receptor beta chains from one specimen sequenced in a study of blood T cell repertoires in COVID-19. TCRdb's copy holds only in-frame clones and misses some; the assay was immunoSEQ multiplex PCR. The table has about 180,000 clones, approximately 80% seen once. Sequenced material: peripheral blood. These receptors were collected from a middle-aged woman with COVID-19, enrolled during active disease.

To note about this clone: This sample also contains other DNA sequences that code for the same CDR3. The CDR3: CASSEGTSTDTQYF. In DNA form, the CDR3 reads TGTGCCAGCAGTGAAGGGACTAGCACAGATACGCAGTATTTT. The chain uses TRBV6-4 and TRBJ2-3; TRBD2 might be the D (6 bases). The CDR3 sequence is 14 residues long. From germline, CDR1 is MRHNA and CDR2 SNTAGT. Trimming cost V 3 bases and J 0 bases, with 7 bases left between them.

This clone showed up just a few times. The rearrangement joins TRBV9 to TRBJ1-3; 7 nucleotides line up with TRBD1. Germline CDR1 SGDLS, CDR2 YYNGEE. The CDR3 contains 16 residues. V was pared by 5 bases and J by 0 bases, with 8 bases of the junction left unmatched. The CDR3 sequence: CASSYPGDSSGNTIYF. As DNA, the CDR3 is TGTGCCAGCAGTTACCCGGGGGACAGCTCTGGAAACACCATATATTTT.

CDR3 in amino acids: CASSPPQGGMNTEAFF. The DNA for the CDR3 is TGTGCCAGCTCACCACCCCAGGGGGGTATGAACACTGAAGCTTTCTTT. The V call is TRBV18, the J call TRBJ1-1, with 7 bases that match TRBD1. The CDR3 length is 16 residues. V lost 0 bases to trimming and J lost 0 bases; unmatched junction nucleotides: 4. Germline V lookup: CDR1 KGHSH, CDR2 LQKENI. Using reference TRBV18 and TRBJ1-1 for the parts outside the CDR3, the full variable domain is NAGVMQNPRHLVRRRGQEARLRCSPMKGHSHVYWYRQLPEEGLKFMVYLQKENIIDESGMPKERFSAEFPKEGPSILRIQQVVRGDSAAYFCASSPPQGGMNTEAFFGQGTRLTVV.

This clone was counted between two and nine times. The chain recombines TRBV6-5 with TRBJ1-1; perhaps TRBD1 as D (5 bases). The CDR3 is made up of 13 amino acids. The germline V gene has CDR1 MNHEY and CDR2 SVGAGI. V lost 5 bases and J 3 bases, leaving 10 bases between the germline ends. The CDR3 sequence is CASSPTGYTEAFF. The CDR3 DNA follows: TGTGCCAGCAGTCCTACAGGTTACACTGAAGCTTTCTTT.

The rearrangement uses TRBV19 and TRBJ2-3; TRBD2 might be the D (5 bases). V lost 6 bases to trimming and J lost 2 bases, with 27 bases between them. The CDR3 sequence is 19 residues long. Germline values: CDR1 LNHDA, CDR2 SQIVND (reference sequence). The CDR3, as DNA: TGTGCCAGTAGACGCGGGCTAGGCGGCGGTCCCCAAGTCACAGATACGCAGTATTTT. Translated: CASRRGLGGGPQVTDTQYF.

The chain recombines TRBV4-1 with TRBJ1-5; no clear D. Germline loops: CDR1 MGHRA, CDR2 YSYEKL. CDR3 length: 14 residues. V lost 6 bases and J 6 bases, leaving 15 bases between the germline ends. The DNA for the CDR3 is TGCGCCAGCAGTCAGGAGGATGGTGGTCAGCCCCAGCATTTT. Translation: CASSQEDGGQPQHF.

The genes are TRBV5-4 and TRBJ2-2, with 7 bases identical to TRBD1. The CDR3 has 16 residues. Germline V gives CDR1 SGHNT, CDR2 YYREEE (reference sequence). V lost 0 bases, J lost 4 bases, and 6 bases stayed unmatched. The CDR3 region is CASSLERGHGTGELFF. CDR3 sequence (DNA): TGTGCCAGCAGCTTGGAAAGGGGGCACGGCACCGGGGAGCTGTTTTTT.

V and J are TRBV14 and TRBJ1-4, with 7 bases lining up with TRBD1. The CDR3 consists of 16 residues. Trimming at V came to 5 bases and at J to 0 bases, leaving 6 bases not matched to a gene. The germline CDR1 and CDR2 sequences are SGHDN and FVKESK. Here the CDR3 reads CASSTRGFTTNEKLFF. DNA of the CDR3: TGTGCCAGCAGCACCAGGGGGTTTACAACTAATGAAAAACTGTTTTTT.

The chain couples TRBV15 to TRBJ1-2; D perhaps matches TRBD1 (5 bases). V lost 8 bases and J 4 bases, leaving 14 bases between the germline ends. The germline gives CDR1 LNHNV, CDR2 YYDKDF (reference sequence). The CDR3 has 13 amino acids. The CDR3 loop reads CATRRGDTYGYTF. In DNA form, the CDR3 reads TGTGCCACCCGGCGGGGGGATACCTATGGCTACACCTTC.

The chain has TRBV27 and TRBJ1-2, with 7 nucleotides matching TRBD1. CDR3 length: 16 amino acids. Trimming cost V 6 bases and J 5 bases; bases outside gene matches: 15. Germline V gene data show CDR1 as MNHEY and CDR2 as SMNVEV (reference sequence). DNA for the CDR3: TGTGCCAGCAGCCGAGGACAGGCCTTGACCTCTTATGGCTACACCTTC. Encoded protein: CASSRGQALTSYGYTF.

This clone was seen only a few times. The rearrangement links TRBV9 to TRBJ1-2; TRBD1 might be the D (5 bases). Germline CDR1 SGDLS, CDR2 YYNGEE. V lost 7 bases, J lost 4 bases, and 14 bases lay in between. The CDR3 covers 13 residues. The CDR3 DNA sequence: TGTGCCAGCCTACCGGGACTCACCTATGGCTACACCTTC. This codes for CASLPGLTYGYTF.

The J gene is TRBJ1-3, the V gene TRBV7-9, with 7 nucleotides matching TRBD1. Germline trimming cut 1 base from V and 3 bases from J; bases unmatched to any gene: 0. Germline-derived CDR1 and CDR2 are SEHNR and FQNEAQ (reference sequence). The CDR3 runs 14 residues. The CDR3 sequence: CASSLGQGGNTIYF. DNA for the CDR3: TGTGCCAGCAGCTTAGGACAGGGTGGAAACACCATATATTTT. Variable domain in full (rest from reference TRBV7-9 and TRBJ1-3): DTGVSQNPRHKITKRGQNVTFRCDPISEHNRLYWYRQTLGQGPEFLTYFQNEAQLEKSRLLSDRFSAERPKGSFSTLEIQRTEQGDSAMYLCASSLGQGGNTIYFGEGSWLTVV.

The V and J genes are TRBV24-1 and TRBJ2-2, with D maybe TRBD1 (5 bases). The V gene's germline CDR1 is KGHDR and CDR2 SFDVKD. This CDR3 spans 14 amino acids. V lost 0 bases, J lost 7 bases, and 8 bases lay in between. DNA of the CDR3: TGTGCCACCAGTGATTTGAAGGACATCGGGGAGCTGTTTTTT. Amino acids: CATSDLKDIGELFF.

The V gene is TRBV7-2, the J gene TRBJ2-2, with 8 bases fitting TRBD1. Germline CDR1 and CDR2: SGHTA and FQGNSA. The CDR3 covers 16 residues. Trimming at V came to 2 bases and at J to 6 bases, leaving 8 bases not matched to a gene. Here the CDR3 DNA reads TGTGCCAGCAGCTTACAGGGGGCCGGGGAGGCCGGGGAGCTGTTTTTT. Protein: CASSLQGAGEAGELFF.

This clone was counted a few times. The chain combines TRBV9 with TRBJ2-1, with 10 bases that match TRBD1. The junction had 8 bases not matched to a gene; V was cut back by 4 bases and J by 7 bases. Germline CDR1 and CDR2: SGDLS and YYNGEE. This CDR3 comprises 15 residues. The chain's CDR3 is CASSPRDRGVNEQFF. The CDR3 bases are TGTGCCAGCAGCCCCCGGGACAGGGGCGTAAATGAGCAGTTCTTC.

This rearrangement joins TRBV6-5 to TRBJ2-7, with 7 bases aligning to TRBD1. The V and J ends lost 7 bases and 3 bases, in that order; junction bases with no gene match: 6. Germline V gene sequence: CDR1 MNHEY, CDR2 SVGAGI. The CDR3 is 13 amino acids. In DNA, the CDR3 is TGTGCCAGCAACCCAACAGGGGACTACGAGCAGTACTTC. Protein: CASNPTGDYEQYF.

V gene TRBV28 combines with J gene TRBJ1-2; the D is unclear. Germline CDR1 is MDHEN and CDR2 is SYDVKM. The V and J ends lost 10 bases and 4 bases respectively, with 16 bases between them. This CDR3 has 13 amino acids. The CDR3 coding sequence is TGTGCCACCCCGGTGCGGGGAGCCTATGGCTACACCTTC. Its translation is CATPVRGAYGYTF.

The rearrangement uses TRBV19 and TRBJ2-5; 11 positions agree with TRBD2. Germline CDR1 LNHDA, CDR2 SQIVND (reference sequence). This CDR3 has 18 amino acids. With V trimmed by 6 bases and J by 2 bases, 14 bases remained unmatched. Here the CDR3 DNA reads TGTGCCAGTAGCATCACTAGCGGGAGTTTAGTGGGACAAGAGACCCAGTACTTC. This sequence encodes CASSITSGSLVGQETQYF.

The chain is built from TRBV5-5 and TRBJ1-2; D is possibly TRBD1 (5 bases). The CDR3 contains 16 residues. V shed 0 bases and J shed 0 bases, with 12 bases lying between them. Germline V gene data show CDR1 as SGHKS and CDR2 as YYEKEE (reference sequence). The CDR3 coding sequence is TGTGCCAGCAGCTTGGGGCAGGGTATTACTAACTATGGCTACACCTTC. It encodes CASSLGQGITNYGYTF.

This chain connects TRBV5-1 to TRBJ2-7; 11 positions agree with TRBD1. The CDR3 loop spans 13 amino acids. Germline V gene data show CDR1 as SGHRS and CDR2 as YFSETQ. Trimming at V came to 5 bases and at J to 5 bases, leaving 3 bases not matched to a gene. DNA for the CDR3: TGCGCCAGCAGGGGACAGGGGGTACACGAGCAGTACTTC. Its translation: CASRGQGVHEQYF.

The rearrangement uses TRBV7-9 and TRBJ2-5; the D gene is possibly TRBD2 (6 bases). CDR1 and CDR2 from the germline V gene are SEHNR and FQNEAQ (reference sequence). Deletions cut 2 bases from V and 1 base from J, with 17 bases between. The CDR3 length is 17 residues. The CDR3 here is CASSLNGRGRGQETQYF. The CDR3 nucleotides read TGTGCCAGCAGCTTAAATGGGCGGGGAAGAGGCCAAGAGACCCAGTACTTC.

This clone was recorded only once. The chain employs TRBV20-1 and TRBJ1-2; a weak D match, TRBD1 (6 bases). Trimming took 7 bases from V and 6 from J, leaving 12 bases between them. The germline CDR1 and CDR2 sequences are DFQATT and SNEGSKA (reference sequence). This CDR3 contains 11 residues. CDR3 nucleotide sequence: TGCAGTGTACTCCGGGACAATGGCTACACCTTC. The encoded protein is CSVLRDNGYTF.